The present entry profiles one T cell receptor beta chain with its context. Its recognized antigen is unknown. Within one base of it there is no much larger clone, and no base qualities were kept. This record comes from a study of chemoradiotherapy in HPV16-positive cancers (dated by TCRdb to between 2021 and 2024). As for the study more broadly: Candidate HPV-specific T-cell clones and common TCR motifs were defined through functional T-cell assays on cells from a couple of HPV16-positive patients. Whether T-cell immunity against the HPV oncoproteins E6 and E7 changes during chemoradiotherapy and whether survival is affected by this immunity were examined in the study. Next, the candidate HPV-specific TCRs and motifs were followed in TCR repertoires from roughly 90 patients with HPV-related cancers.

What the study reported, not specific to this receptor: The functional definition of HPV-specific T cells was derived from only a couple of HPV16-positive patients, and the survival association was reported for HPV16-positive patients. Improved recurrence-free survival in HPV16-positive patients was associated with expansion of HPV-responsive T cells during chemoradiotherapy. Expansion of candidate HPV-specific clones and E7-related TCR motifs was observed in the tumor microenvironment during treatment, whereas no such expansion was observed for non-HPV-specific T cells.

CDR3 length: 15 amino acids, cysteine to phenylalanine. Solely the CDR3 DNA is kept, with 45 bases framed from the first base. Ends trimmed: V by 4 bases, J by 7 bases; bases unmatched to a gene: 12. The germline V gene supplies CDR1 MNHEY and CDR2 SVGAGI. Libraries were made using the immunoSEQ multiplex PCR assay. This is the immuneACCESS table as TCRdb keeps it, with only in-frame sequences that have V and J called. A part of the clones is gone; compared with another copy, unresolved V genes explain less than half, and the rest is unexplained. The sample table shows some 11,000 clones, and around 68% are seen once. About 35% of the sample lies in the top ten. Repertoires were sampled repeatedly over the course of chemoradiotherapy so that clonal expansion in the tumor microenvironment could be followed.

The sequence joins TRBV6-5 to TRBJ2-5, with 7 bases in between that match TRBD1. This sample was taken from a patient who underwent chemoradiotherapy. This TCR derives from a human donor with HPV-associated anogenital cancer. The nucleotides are TGTGCCAGCAGTTCGTCCAACAGGGGCCGGGGGACCCAGTACTTC. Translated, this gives CASSSSNRGRGTQYF.